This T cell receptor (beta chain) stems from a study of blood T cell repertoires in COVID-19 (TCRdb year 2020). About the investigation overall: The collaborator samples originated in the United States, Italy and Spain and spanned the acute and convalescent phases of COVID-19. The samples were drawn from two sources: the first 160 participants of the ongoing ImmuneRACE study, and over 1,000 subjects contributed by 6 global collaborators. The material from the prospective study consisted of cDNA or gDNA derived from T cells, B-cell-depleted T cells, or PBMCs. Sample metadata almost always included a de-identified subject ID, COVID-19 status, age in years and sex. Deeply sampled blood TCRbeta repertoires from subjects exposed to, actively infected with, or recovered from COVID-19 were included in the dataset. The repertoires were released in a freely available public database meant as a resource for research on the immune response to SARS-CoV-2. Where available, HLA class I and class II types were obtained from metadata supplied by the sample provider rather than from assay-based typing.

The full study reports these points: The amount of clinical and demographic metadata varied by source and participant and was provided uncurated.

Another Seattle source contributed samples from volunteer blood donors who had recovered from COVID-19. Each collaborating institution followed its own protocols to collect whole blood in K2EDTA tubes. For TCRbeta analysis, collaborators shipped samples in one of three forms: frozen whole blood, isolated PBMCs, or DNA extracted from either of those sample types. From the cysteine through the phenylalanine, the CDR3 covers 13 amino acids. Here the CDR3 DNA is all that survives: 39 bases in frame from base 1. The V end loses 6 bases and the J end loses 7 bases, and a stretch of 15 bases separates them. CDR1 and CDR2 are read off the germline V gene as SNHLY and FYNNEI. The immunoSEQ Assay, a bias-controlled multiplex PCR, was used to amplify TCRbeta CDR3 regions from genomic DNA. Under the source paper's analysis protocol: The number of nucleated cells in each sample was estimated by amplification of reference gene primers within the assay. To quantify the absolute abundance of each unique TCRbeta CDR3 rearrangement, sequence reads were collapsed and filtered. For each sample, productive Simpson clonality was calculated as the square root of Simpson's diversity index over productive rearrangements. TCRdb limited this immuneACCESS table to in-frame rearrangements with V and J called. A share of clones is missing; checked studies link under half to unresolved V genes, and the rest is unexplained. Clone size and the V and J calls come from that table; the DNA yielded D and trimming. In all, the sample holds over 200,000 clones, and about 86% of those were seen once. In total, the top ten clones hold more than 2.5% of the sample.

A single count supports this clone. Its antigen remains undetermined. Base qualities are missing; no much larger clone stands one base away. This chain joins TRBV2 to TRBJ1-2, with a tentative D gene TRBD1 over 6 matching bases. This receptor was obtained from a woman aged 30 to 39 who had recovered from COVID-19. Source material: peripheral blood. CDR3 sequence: CASRQGVEGGYTF. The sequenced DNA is TGTGCCAGCAGACAGGGAGTAGAGGGTGGCTACACCTTC.